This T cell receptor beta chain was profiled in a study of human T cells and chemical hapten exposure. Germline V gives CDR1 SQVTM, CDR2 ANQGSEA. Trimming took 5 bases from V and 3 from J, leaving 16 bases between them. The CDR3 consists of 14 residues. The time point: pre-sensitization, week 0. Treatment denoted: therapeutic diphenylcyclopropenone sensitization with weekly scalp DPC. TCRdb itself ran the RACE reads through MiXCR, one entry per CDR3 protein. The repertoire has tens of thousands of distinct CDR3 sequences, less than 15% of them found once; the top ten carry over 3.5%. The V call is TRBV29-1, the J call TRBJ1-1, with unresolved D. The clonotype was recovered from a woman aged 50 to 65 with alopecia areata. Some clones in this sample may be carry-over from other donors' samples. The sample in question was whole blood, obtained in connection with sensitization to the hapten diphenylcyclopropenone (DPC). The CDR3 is CSVYPLREDTEAFF. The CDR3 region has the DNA TGCAGCGTTTACCCATTAAGGGAGGACACTGAAGCTTTCTTT.